The rows below give T cell receptor beta chains drawn from one sample of a study of shared clonotypes between healthy human individuals. TCRdb's copy holds only in-frame clones and misses some; the assay was immunoSEQ multiplex PCR. The table includes about 590,000 clones, about 95% detected once. What was sequenced was naive CD8+ T cells sorted from blood. All receptors come from a woman under 40 in good health. The CDR3 runs from the conserved cysteine through the conserved F or W. Fields, in order: J gene, V gene, D gene, clone size, CDR3 protein, CDR3 DNA. The D gene is left open where the match is weak. Expanded clones are given a class, and other clones once, few, many or no size at all.

J: TRBJ1-3; V: TRBV5-6; D: NA; size: NA; CDR3: CASSPGLSNTIYF; DNA: TGTGCCAGCAGCCCCGGACTGTCGAACACCATATATTTT
J: TRBJ2-1; V: TRBV11-2; D: TRBD2; size: NA; CDR3: CASSLGPAGGYNEQFF; DNA: TGTGCCAGCAGCTTAGGTCCAGCGGGGGGTTACAATGAGCAGTTCTTC
J: TRBJ1-5; V: TRBV28; D: TRBD1; size: NA; CDR3: CASTYNRGFRQPQHF; DNA: TGTGCCAGCACCTATAACAGGGGGTTCCGTCAGCCCCAGCATTTT
J: TRBJ2-7; V: TRBV27; D: TRBD1; size: NA; CDR3: CASSPTGEPYEQYF; DNA: TGTGCCAGCAGTCCGACAGGGGAGCCCTACGAGCAGTACTTC
J: TRBJ2-3; V: TRBV28; D: NA; size: NA; CDR3: CASTPAIENTDTQYF; DNA: TGTGCCAGCACCCCGGCCATAGAAAACACAGATACGCAGTATTTT
J: TRBJ2-1; V: TRBV19; D: TRBD2; size: NA; CDR3: CASSGAGAYNEQFF; DNA: TGTGCCAGTAGTGGAGCGGGAGCATACAATGAGCAGTTCTTC
J: TRBJ1-5; V: TRBV5-6; D: NA; size: NA; CDR3: CASSLGFGSNQPQHF; DNA: TGTGCCAGCAGCTTGGGGTTTGGTAGCAATCAGCCCCAGCATTTT
J: TRBJ1-1; V: TRBV13; D: NA; size: NA; CDR3: CASSLGVLGQGGPEAFF; DNA: TGTGCCAGCAGCTTAGGGGTCCTGGGGCAGGGTGGCCCTGAAGCTTTCTTT
J: TRBJ2-2; V: TRBV7-9; D: TRBD1; size: NA; CDR3: CASSQPRTGITGELFF; DNA: TGTGCCAGCAGCCAGCCTCGGACAGGGATCACCGGGGAGCTGTTTTTT
J: TRBJ2-2; V: TRBV7-6; D: NA; size: NA; CDR3: CASSFNRVTNTGELFF; DNA: TGTGCCAGCAGCTTTAACAGGGTAACGAACACTGGGGAGCTGTTTTTT
J: TRBJ1-1; V: TRBV4-2; D: NA; size: NA; CDR3: CASSQDLGDTEAFF; DNA: TGTGCCAGCAGCCAAGATCTAGGGGACACTGAAGCTTTCTTT
J: TRBJ2-5; V: TRBV19; D: NA; size: NA; CDR3: CASSDSVQQYF; DNA: TGTGCCAGTAGCGACAGTGTACAGCAGTACTTC
J: TRBJ2-3; V: TRBV27; D: NA; size: NA; CDR3: CASDGGGGAQYF; DNA: TGTGCCAGCGATGGAGGCGGCGGGGCGCAGTATTTT
J: TRBJ2-7; V: TRBV28; D: TRBD2; size: NA; CDR3: CASSLLLAGTYEQYF; DNA: TGTGCCAGCAGTTTATTACTAGCGGGAACCTACGAGCAGTACTTC
J: TRBJ2-1; V: TRBV28; D: TRBD2; size: once; CDR3: CASSLWREGPDEQFF; DNA: TGTGCCAGCAGTTTATGGCGGGAGGGCCCCGATGAGCAGTTCTTC
J: TRBJ2-5; V: TRBV9; D: NA; size: NA; CDR3: CASSVDGRSQETQYF; DNA: TGTGCCAGCAGCGTAGATGGAAGGTCCCAAGAGACCCAGTACTTC
J: TRBJ2-5; V: TRBV28; D: NA; size: NA; CDR3: CASIPRNLLTVQETQYF; DNA: TGTGCCAGCATTCCACGCAATCTTCTGACAGTGCAAGAGACCCAGTACTTC
J: TRBJ2-3; V: TRBV6-1; D: NA; size: NA; CDR3: CASSAWYGDTQYF; DNA: TGTGCCAGCAGTGCATGGTATGGGGATACGCAGTATTTT
J: TRBJ2-7; V: TRBV5-6; D: NA; size: NA; CDR3: CASSFGTTSYEQYF; DNA: TGTGCCAGCAGCTTCGGGACAACCTCCTACGAGCAGTACTTC
J: TRBJ2-7; V: TRBV28; D: NA; size: NA; CDR3: CASSHRHEYEQYF; DNA: TGTGCCAGCAGTCACCGACATGAGTACGAGCAGTACTTC
J: TRBJ2-7; V: TRBV5-1; D: NA; size: NA; CDR3: CASMGRDYEQYF; DNA: TGCGCCAGCATGGGGAGAGACTACGAGCAGTACTTC
J: TRBJ2-1; V: TRBV13; D: TRBD1; size: NA; CDR3: CASRIRGLQGNEQFF; DNA: TGTGCCAGCAGGATTAGGGGGTTACAGGGGAATGAGCAGTTCTTC
J: TRBJ1-1; V: TRBV27; D: NA; size: NA; CDR3: CASSSIRGTEAFF; DNA: TGTGCCAGCAGCAGCATCCGGGGCACTGAAGCTTTCTTT
J: TRBJ1-1; V: TRBV27; D: NA; size: NA; CDR3: CASSSYPLSTEAFF; DNA: TGTGCCAGCAGTTCCTATCCATTGAGTACTGAAGCTTTCTTT
J: TRBJ2-7; V: TRBV9; D: TRBD2; size: NA; CDR3: CASSTSGTAYEQYF; DNA: TGTGCCAGCAGCACTAGCGGGACCGCTTACGAGCAGTACTTC
J: TRBJ2-7; V: TRBV5-4; D: NA; size: NA; CDR3: CASSFRGSYEQYF; DNA: TGTGCCAGCAGCTTCAGGGGCTCCTACGAGCAGTACTTC
J: TRBJ1-2; V: TRBV25-1; D: TRBD1; size: NA; CDR3: CASSEWDRVYGYTF; DNA: TGTGCCAGCAGTGAATGGGACAGGGTTTATGGCTACACCTTC
J: TRBJ1-1; V: TRBV29-1; D: NA; size: NA; CDR3: CSVGGGRNTEAFF; DNA: TGCAGCGTCGGAGGGGGGAGGAACACTGAAGCTTTCTTT
J: TRBJ2-7; V: TRBV5-6; D: NA; size: NA; CDR3: CASSPGPSYEQYF; DNA: TGTGCCAGCAGCCCGGGTCCCTCCTACGAGCAGTACTTC
J: TRBJ2-1; V: TRBV6-5; D: TRBD1; size: NA; CDR3: CASSYLGQRNNEQFF; DNA: TGTGCCAGCAGCTATCTGGGACAGAGAAACAATGAGCAGTTCTTC
J: TRBJ2-4; V: TRBV19; D: NA; size: NA; CDR3: CASSQPAGPLRQYF; DNA: TGTGCCAGTAGTCAACCAGCAGGCCCCTTAAGGCAGTACTTC
J: TRBJ1-1; V: TRBV5-4; D: NA; size: NA; CDR3: CASSSPDSPNTEAFF; DNA: TGTGCCAGCAGCAGCCCGGACAGTCCGAACACTGAAGCTTTCTTT
J: TRBJ1-5; V: TRBV30; D: NA; size: once; CDR3: CAWGPRGSNQPQHF; DNA: TGTGCCTGGGGGCCTAGAGGGTCCAATCAGCCCCAGCATTTT
J: TRBJ2-1; V: TRBV7-9; D: NA; size: NA; CDR3: CASSSTDGDNEQFF; DNA: TGTGCCAGCAGCTCAACTGACGGGGACAATGAGCAGTTCTTC
J: TRBJ2-7; V: TRBV6-6; D: NA; size: NA; CDR3: CASRGLADEQYF; DNA: TGTGCCAGCCGGGGGCTAGCGGACGAGCAGTACTTC
J: TRBJ2-1; V: TRBV9; D: TRBD2; size: NA; CDR3: CASTSGTLNNEQFF; DNA: TGTGCCAGCACAAGCGGGACCCTCAACAATGAGCAGTTCTTC
J: TRBJ1-6; V: TRBV6-5; D: TRBD1; size: once; CDR3: CASSWGQGISPLHF; DNA: TGTGCCAGCAGCTGGGGACAGGGTATTTCACCCCTCCACTTT
J: TRBJ1-2; V: TRBV28; D: NA; size: NA; CDR3: CASSFFVRETDYGYTF; DNA: TGTGCCAGCAGTTTCTTTGTTCGGGAAACCGACTATGGCTACACCTTC
J: TRBJ1-1; V: TRBV28; D: TRBD1; size: NA; CDR3: CASSYRGMNTEAFF; DNA: TGTGCCAGCAGCTACAGGGGCATGAACACTGAAGCTTTCTTT
J: TRBJ2-7; V: TRBV7-9; D: NA; size: NA; CDR3: CASTLLSSYEQYF; DNA: TGTGCCAGCACTTTATTAAGCTCCTACGAGCAGTACTTC
J: TRBJ2-7; V: TRBV27; D: TRBD2; size: NA; CDR3: CASRSGRTRAYEQYF; DNA: TGTGCCAGCAGGTCGGGTCGGACTAGGGCCTACGAGCAGTACTTC
J: TRBJ2-3; V: TRBV27; D: NA; size: NA; CDR3: CASSRLARTDTQYF; DNA: TGTGCCAGCAGTCGGCTAGCGCGCACAGATACGCAGTATTTT
J: TRBJ2-7; V: TRBV4-2; D: NA; size: NA; CDR3: CASSQYQGYEQYF; DNA: TGTGCCAGCAGCCAATACCAGGGCTACGAGCAGTACTTC
J: TRBJ2-2; V: TRBV27; D: TRBD2; size: NA; CDR3: CASSHSGRATGELFF; DNA: TGTGCCAGCAGCCATAGCGGGAGGGCCACCGGGGAGCTGTTTTTT
J: TRBJ1-2; V: TRBV6-1; D: NA; size: few; CDR3: CASSEWWDGSYGYTF; DNA: TGTGCCAGCAGTGAATGGTGGGACGGAAGCTATGGCTACACCTTC
J: TRBJ2-7; V: TRBV7-9; D: NA; size: NA; CDR3: CASSLGFREQYF; DNA: TGTGCCAGCAGCTTAGGATTTCGCGAGCAGTACTTC
J: TRBJ2-5; V: TRBV6-1; D: TRBD2; size: NA; CDR3: CASRFYGRAGETQYF; DNA: TGTGCCAGCAGGTTCTACGGGAGGGCCGGGGAGACCCAGTACTTC
J: TRBJ2-1; V: TRBV4-1; D: NA; size: NA; CDR3: CASSLTRASYNEQFF; DNA: TGCGCCAGCTCACTTACTAGGGCCTCCTACAATGAGCAGTTCTTC
J: TRBJ1-1; V: TRBV19; D: NA; size: once; CDR3: CASTFARSGERNLEAFF; DNA: TGTGCCAGTACGTTTGCAAGATCTGGGGAAAGGAACTTAGAAGCTTTCTTT
J: TRBJ2-7; V: TRBV28; D: NA; size: NA; CDR3: CASSLTYEQYF; DNA: TGTGCCAGCAGTCTGACCTACGAGCAGTACTTC
J: TRBJ2-7; V: TRBV2; D: NA; size: NA; CDR3: CASAFYEQYF; DNA: TGTGCCAGCGCCTTCTACGAGCAGTACTTC
J: TRBJ2-3; V: TRBV2; D: NA; size: NA; CDR3: CASSDPNTDTQYF; DNA: TGTGCCAGCAGTGACCCAAACACAGATACGCAGTATTTT
J: TRBJ1-1; V: TRBV27; D: TRBD1; size: NA; CDR3: CASSPGQGTNTEAFF; DNA: TGTGCCAGCAGTCCGGGACAGGGCACGAACACTGAAGCTTTCTTT
J: TRBJ2-7; V: TRBV7-9; D: NA; size: NA; CDR3: CASSPTESYEQYF; DNA: TGTGCCAGCAGCCCGACCGAGTCCTACGAGCAGTACTTC
J: TRBJ1-2; V: TRBV7-9; D: NA; size: NA; CDR3: CASSLGGRNDYGYTF; DNA: TGTGCCAGCAGCTTAGGGGGCAGAAACGACTATGGCTACACCTTC
J: TRBJ1-2; V: TRBV6-5; D: NA; size: NA; CDR3: CASSSVLGSGYGYTF; DNA: TGTGCCAGCAGTTCCGTCCTAGGCTCTGGATATGGCTACACCTTC
J: TRBJ2-1; V: TRBV14; D: NA; size: once; CDR3: CASSQTPTGGPRNEQFF; DNA: TGTGCCAGCAGCCAAACTCCTACCGGAGGCCCGCGCAATGAGCAGTTCTTC
J: TRBJ2-7; V: TRBV7-6; D: NA; size: NA; CDR3: CASSPVPGVGYEQYF; DNA: TGTGCCAGCAGCCCTGTCCCGGGAGTGGGGTACGAGCAGTACTTC
J: TRBJ2-1; V: TRBV2; D: TRBD1; size: NA; CDR3: CASSEGQGLGDEQFF; DNA: TGTGCCAGCAGTGAAGGACAGGGGCTCGGCGATGAGCAGTTCTTC
J: TRBJ2-7; V: TRBV6-5; D: NA; size: NA; CDR3: CASSYEGSYEQYF; DNA: TGTGCCAGCAGTTACGAGGGGTCCTACGAGCAGTACTTC